One sample yielded the 19 T cell receptor beta chains listed below, sequenced in a study of T-cell memory formation after mild COVID-19. TCRdb reprocessed the 5' RACE reads with MiXCR, giving one entry per CDR3 protein. The sample holds about 600,000 distinct CDR3 sequences; roughly 20% are singletons and the top ten take about 8.2%. The source material was PBMCs or a T cell subset sorted from them (not recorded which). The receptors shown here come from an adult woman who had mild COVID-19 (a few samples of this study predate the infection). Cell type and time point are not known.

This clonotype was recorded a few times. V usage is TRBV29-1 and J usage is TRBJ2-4; D is possibly TRBD1 (5 bases). The V gene lost 7 bases and the J gene lost 3 bases, with 13 bases spanning the gap. CDR1 and CDR2 from the germline V gene are SQVTM and ANQGSEA. The CDR3 covers 13 residues. Here the CDR3 DNA reads TGCAGCGGTTCAGGGCATGACAAAAACATTCAGTACTTC. This gives the protein CSGSGHDKNIQYF.

This clonotype was detected only a few times. The chain employs TRBV7-2 and TRBJ1-2; D not resolved. The CDR3 has 13 amino acids. Trimming cost V 1 base and J 8 bases, with 11 bases left between them. Germline CDR1 SGHTA, CDR2 FQGNSA. The CDR3 here is CASSLEAASGYTF. DNA of the CDR3: TGTGCCAGCAGCTTAGAGGCAGCTTCGGGCTACACCTTC.

The V and J genes are TRBV20-1 and TRBJ1-2; 9 positions match TRBD1. CDR3 length: 14 residues. Germline loops: CDR1 DFQATT, CDR2 SNEGSKA (reference sequence). The V gene end was trimmed by 3 bases and the J gene end by 3 bases; junction bases not matched to a gene: 5. CDR3 in amino acids: CSARDRGAHYGYTF. The CDR3 bases are TGCAGTGCTAGGGACAGGGGCGCCCACTATGGCTACACCTTC.

The chain combines TRBV20-1 with TRBJ1-1; D perhaps matches TRBD1 (5 bases). This CDR3 region has 14 residues. Germline lookup yields CDR1 DFQATT and CDR2 SNEGSKA (reference sequence). V lost 0 bases, J lost 4 bases, and 12 bases lay in between. CDR3 in DNA: TGCAGTGCTAGAGATTATCTGGGGCGCACTGAAGCTTTCTTT. Its translation: CSARDYLGRTEAFF.

This clonotype was counted a single time. V is TRBV10-3 and J is TRBJ2-7; D remains ambiguous. V was clipped by 3 bases and J by 3 bases, with 15 bases between them. The CDR3 loop spans 15 amino acids. Germline CDR1 reads ENHRY; CDR2 reads SYGVKD. The CDR3 bases are TGTGCCATCAGTGACTCGGTAAACGAGATCTACGAGCAGTACTTC. It specifies CAISDSVNEIYEQYF.

This CDR3 is CASSPAGGPNTEAFF. The CDR3 DNA is TGTGCCAGCTCACCAGCGGGGGGACCGAACACTGAAGCTTTCTTT. The chain combines TRBV18 with TRBJ1-1; D may be TRBD1 (5 bases). The V and J ends lost 2 bases and 1 base respectively, with 11 bases between them. The germline gives CDR1 KGHSH, CDR2 LQKENI. CDR3 length equals 15 residues.

The gene calls are TRBV6-2 or TRBV6-3 and TRBJ1-5; D not certain. With 4 bases removed from V and 9 bases from J, the gap between germline ends came to 7 bases. Germline CDR1 is MNHEY and CDR2 is SVGEGT. There are 11 residues in the CDR3. The CDR3 nucleotides read TGTGCCAGCAGTTTCCCGGGGCCCCAGCATTTT. Its protein product is CASSFPGPQHF.

The V gene is TRBV19, the J gene TRBJ2-2; D might be TRBD1 or TRBD2, each matching 5 bases. Trimming removed 9 bases from V and 6 bases from J, with 17 bases in between. The CDR3 extends over 14 amino acids. The germline V gene encodes CDR1 LNHDA and CDR2 SQIVND (reference sequence). CDR3 coding DNA: TGTGCCAGCACCCGGGACCCGCCGGCCGGGGAGCTGTTTTTT. Its protein product is CASTRDPPAGELFF.

The rearrangement joins TRBV12-3 or TRBV12-4 to TRBJ1-5; 8 nucleotides line up with TRBD1. This CDR3 has 13 residues. V shed 6 bases, J shed 7 bases, and the junction held 5 bases outside the gene matches. The CDR3 is CASSGTGSQPQHF. DNA for the CDR3: TGTGCCAGCAGCGGGACAGGCTCCCAGCCCCAGCATTTT.

This clonotype was recorded a few times. The chain has TRBV19 and TRBJ2-1, with D possibly being TRBD2 (6 bases). Germline V CDR1 and CDR2: LNHDA, SQIVND (reference sequence). V lost 5 bases to trimming and J lost 2 bases, with 19 bases between them. This CDR3 region has 17 residues. This CDR3 is CASSPAHGIAAYNEQFF. In nucleotides, the CDR3 is TGTGCCAGTAGTCCAGCCCACGGAATAGCGGCCTACAATGAGCAGTTCTTC.

The table lists this clonotype with a few counts. The rearrangement links TRBV3-1 to TRBJ2-7; tentatively, D is TRBD1 (6 bases). CDR1 LGHDT and CDR2 YNNKEL come from the germline V gene (reference sequence). The CDR3 loop spans 13 amino acids. Trimming left V 8 bases short and J 3 bases short, with 14 bases between. The CDR3 DNA sequence: TGTGCCAGCTCCGACGGGACATACTACGAGCAGTACTTC. It specifies CASSDGTYYEQYF.

This clonotype occurred a few times. CDR3 sequence (DNA): TGTGCCAGCAGCCCCAGCCGTGATGGTACGCAGTATTTT. It specifies CASSPSRDGTQYF. The rearrangement uses TRBV7-8 and TRBJ2-3; D remains ambiguous. The V gene lost 5 bases and the J gene lost 8 bases, with 14 bases spanning the gap. Germline V gene sequence: CDR1 SGHVS, CDR2 FQNEAQ. CDR3 length: 13 amino acids.

The chain carries TRBV24-1 and TRBJ2-3; D not resolved. Germline CDR1 and CDR2: KGHDR and SFDVKD. This CDR3 spans 14 amino acids. Trimming cost V 4 bases and J 5 bases, with 12 bases left between them. The CDR3 is CATSDPARKDTQYF. As DNA, the CDR3 is TGTGCCACCAGTGACCCAGCCCGAAAAGATACGCAGTATTTT.

This clonotype was detected a few times. This chain links TRBV12-3 or TRBV12-4 with TRBJ2-7, with D tentatively TRBD1 or TRBD2 (5 bases each). The CDR3 runs 14 residues. The germline V and J ends were trimmed by 5 bases and 0 bases, with 11 bases remaining between them. The CDR3 reads CASSGRGFSYEQYF. CDR3 nucleotides: TGTGCCAGCAGTGGCCGGGGCTTCTCCTACGAGCAGTACTTC.

This clonotype appeared a few times. The rearrangement uses TRBV5-6 and TRBJ2-7; 8 nucleotides match TRBD1. Trimming removed 2 bases from V and 5 bases from J; junction bases left unmatched: 9. This CDR3 contains 15 residues. Germline CDR1 reads SGHDT; CDR2 reads YYEEEE. CDR3 loop: CASSLGDRGPHEQYF. The CDR3 DNA reads TGTGCCAGCAGCTTAGGAGACAGGGGACCCCACGAGCAGTACTTC.

This clonotype was observed a few times. The V gene is TRBV29-1, the J gene TRBJ2-1; 13 bases match TRBD2. Germline V gene data show CDR1 as SQVTM and CDR2 as ANQGSEA. CDR3 size: 17 residues. V was clipped by 2 bases and J by 3 bases; unmatched bases: 7. In DNA form, the CDR3 reads TGCAGCGTTGAAAGATTACTAGCGGGAGGGATCTACAATGAGCAGTTCTTC. This sequence encodes CSVERLLAGGIYNEQFF.

This chain links TRBV29-1 with TRBJ2-5; D perhaps matches TRBD2 (6 bases). Trimming stripped 2 bases from V and 3 bases from J, with 16 bases between. CDR1 SQVTM and CDR2 ANQGSEA come from the germline V gene. The CDR3 runs 15 residues. The CDR3, as DNA: TGCAGCGTTGAACTTCTTGGGGGACTCAAAGAGACCCAGTACTTC. Protein sequence: CSVELLGGLKETQYF.

There are a few counts of this clonotype. This sequence joins TRBV14 and TRBJ2-7, with a possible D match to TRBD1 (6 bases). V lost 5 bases, J lost 6 bases, and 20 bases lay in between. Germline-derived CDR1 and CDR2 are SGHDN and FVKESK. CDR3 size: 15 residues. Written as DNA, the CDR3 is TGTGCCAGCAGCACACAACCCGTGGCAGGGGTCGAGCAGTACTTC. This gives the protein CASSTQPVAGVEQYF.

This clonotype was observed a handful of times. CDR3 loop: CASSYGQGARAGELFF. The CDR3 DNA reads as TGTGCCAGCAGCTATGGACAGGGGGCCCGCGCCGGGGAGCTGTTTTTT. The V call is TRBV13, the J call TRBJ2-2; TRBD1 matches 11 bases. Germline V gives CDR1 PRHDT, CDR2 FYEKMQ (reference sequence). V was pared by 4 bases and J by 6 bases, with 7 bases of the junction left unmatched. The CDR3 extends over 16 amino acids.